The T cell receptor (beta chain) under discussion was sequenced for a study of response to subunit inactivated influenza vaccine. Study-wide results and caveats: Each seasonal flu vaccination may recruit only limited new T cells, authors suggested.

This clonotype was observed a few times. The target antigen is unknown. Using its own MiXCR run on the RT-PCR reads, TCRdb lists one record per CDR3 protein. The sample consists of about 520,000 distinct CDR3 sequences, roughly 23% of them appearing once. This material consisted of CD4+ T cells sorted from PBMCs, taken 5 to 6 days after vaccination. This TCR was sampled from a man aged 45-65 years who received an inactivated influenza vaccine.

CDR3 sequence (DNA): TGCAGTGCTAGTGGCACCCGACTCTTCTCCTACGAGCAGTACTTC. This codes for CSASGTRLFSYEQYF. The rearrangement joins TRBV20-1 to TRBJ2-7; D not certain. Germline lookup yields CDR1 DFQATT and CDR2 SNEGSKA (reference sequence). The ends were cut back, 3 bases at V and 0 bases at J, with 15 bases in the middle. The CDR3 consists of 15 residues.